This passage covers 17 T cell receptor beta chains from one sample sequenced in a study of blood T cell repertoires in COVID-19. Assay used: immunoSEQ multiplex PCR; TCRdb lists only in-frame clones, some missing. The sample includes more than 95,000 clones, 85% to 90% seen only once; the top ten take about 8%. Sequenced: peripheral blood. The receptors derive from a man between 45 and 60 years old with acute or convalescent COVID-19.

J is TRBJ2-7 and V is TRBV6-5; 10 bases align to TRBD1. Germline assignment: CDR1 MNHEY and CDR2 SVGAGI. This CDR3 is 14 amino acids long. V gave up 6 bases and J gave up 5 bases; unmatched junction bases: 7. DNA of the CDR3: TGTGCCAGCAGCGAGGGGACAGGGGTGGACGAGCAGTACTTC. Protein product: CASSEGTGVDEQYF.

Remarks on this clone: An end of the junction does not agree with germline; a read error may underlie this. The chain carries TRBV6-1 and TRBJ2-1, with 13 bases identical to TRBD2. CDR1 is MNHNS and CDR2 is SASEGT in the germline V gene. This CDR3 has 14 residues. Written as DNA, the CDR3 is TGTGCCAGCATTGAACTAGCGGGAGGGTATGAGCAGTTCTTC. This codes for CASIELAGGYEQFF.

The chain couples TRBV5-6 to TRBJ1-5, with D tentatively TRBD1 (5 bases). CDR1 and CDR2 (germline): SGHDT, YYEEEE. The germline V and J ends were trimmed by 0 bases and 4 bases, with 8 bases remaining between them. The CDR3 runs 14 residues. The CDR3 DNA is TGTGCCAGCAGCTTGGGACAGAAAAATCAGCCCCAGCATTTT. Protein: CASSLGQKNQPQHF.

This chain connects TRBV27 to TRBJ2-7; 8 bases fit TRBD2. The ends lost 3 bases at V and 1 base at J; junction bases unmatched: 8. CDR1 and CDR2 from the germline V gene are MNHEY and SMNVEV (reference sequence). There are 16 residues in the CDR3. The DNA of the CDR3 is TGTGCCAGCAGTTTCCTCACTAGCGGACTGTCCTACGAGCAGTACTTC. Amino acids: CASSFLTSGLSYEQYF.

Here the CDR3 DNA reads TGTGCCAGCAGCCAAGCTGTCGCCGGGGAGCTGTTTTTT. Its translation is CASSQAVAGELFF. This chain joins TRBV14 and TRBJ2-2; D is unresolved. Germline CDR1 is SGHDN and CDR2 is FVKESK. The ends were cut back, 1 base at V and 6 bases at J, with 6 bases in the middle. The CDR3 is made up of 13 amino acids.

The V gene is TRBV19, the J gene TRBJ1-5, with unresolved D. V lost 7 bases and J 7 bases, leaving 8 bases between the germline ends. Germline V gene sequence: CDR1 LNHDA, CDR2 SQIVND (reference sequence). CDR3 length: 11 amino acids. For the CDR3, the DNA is TGTGCCAGTATCGGAGACCAGCCCCAGCATTTT. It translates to CASIGDQPQHF.

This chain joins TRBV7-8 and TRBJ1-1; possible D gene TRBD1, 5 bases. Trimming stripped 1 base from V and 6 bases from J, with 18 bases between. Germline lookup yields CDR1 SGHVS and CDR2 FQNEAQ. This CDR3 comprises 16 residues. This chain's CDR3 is CASSLEVGERLAEAFF. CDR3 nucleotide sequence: TGTGCCAGCAGCTTAGAAGTAGGGGAAAGGCTAGCTGAAGCTTTCTTT.

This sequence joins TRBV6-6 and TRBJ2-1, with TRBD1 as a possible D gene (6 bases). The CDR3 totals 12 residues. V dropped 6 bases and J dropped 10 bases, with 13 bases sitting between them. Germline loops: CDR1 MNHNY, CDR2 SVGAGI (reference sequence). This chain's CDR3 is CASRTRDTEQFF. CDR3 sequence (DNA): TGTGCCAGCAGAACCCGGGACACAGAGCAGTTCTTC.

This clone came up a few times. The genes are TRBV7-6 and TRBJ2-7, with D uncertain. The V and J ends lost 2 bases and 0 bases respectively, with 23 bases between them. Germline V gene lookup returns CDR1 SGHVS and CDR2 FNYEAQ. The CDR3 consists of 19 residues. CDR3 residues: CASSLFFSSRISFSYEQYF. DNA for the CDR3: TGTGCCAGCAGCTTATTTTTTAGTTCGAGGATTTCTTTCTCCTACGAGCAGTACTTC.

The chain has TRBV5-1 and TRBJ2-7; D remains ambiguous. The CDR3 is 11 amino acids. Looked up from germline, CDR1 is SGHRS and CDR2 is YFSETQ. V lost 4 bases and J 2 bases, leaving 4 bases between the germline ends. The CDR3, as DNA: TGCGCCAGCAGCCCCGCCTACGAGCAGTACTTC. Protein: CASSPAYEQYF.

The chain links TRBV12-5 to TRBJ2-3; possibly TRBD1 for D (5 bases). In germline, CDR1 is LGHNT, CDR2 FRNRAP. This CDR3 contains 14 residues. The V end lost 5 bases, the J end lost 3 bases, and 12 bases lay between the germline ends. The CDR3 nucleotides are TGTGCTAGTGGTCAATTTAGGGGTACAGATACGCAGTATTTT. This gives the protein CASGQFRGTDTQYF. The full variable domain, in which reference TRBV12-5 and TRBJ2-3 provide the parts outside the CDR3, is DARVTQTPRHKVTEMGQEVTMRCQPILGHNTVFWYRQTMMQGLELLAYFRNRAPLDDSGMPKDRFSAEMPDATLATLKIQPSEPRDSAVYFCASGQFRGTDTQYFGPGTRLTVL.

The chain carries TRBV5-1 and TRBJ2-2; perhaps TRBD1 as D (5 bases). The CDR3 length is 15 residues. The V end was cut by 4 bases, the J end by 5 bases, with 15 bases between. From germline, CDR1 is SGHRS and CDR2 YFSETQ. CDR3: CASSPDIKGTGELFF. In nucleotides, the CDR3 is TGCGCCAGCAGCCCAGACATAAAGGGGACCGGGGAGCTGTTTTTT.

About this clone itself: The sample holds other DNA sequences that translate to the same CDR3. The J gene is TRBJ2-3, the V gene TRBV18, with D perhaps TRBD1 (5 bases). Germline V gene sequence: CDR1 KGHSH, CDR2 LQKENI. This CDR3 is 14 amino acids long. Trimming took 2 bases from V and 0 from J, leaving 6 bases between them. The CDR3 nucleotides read TGTGCCAGCTCACCAAGGGGTAGCACAGATACGCAGTATTTT. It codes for CASSPRGSTDTQYF.

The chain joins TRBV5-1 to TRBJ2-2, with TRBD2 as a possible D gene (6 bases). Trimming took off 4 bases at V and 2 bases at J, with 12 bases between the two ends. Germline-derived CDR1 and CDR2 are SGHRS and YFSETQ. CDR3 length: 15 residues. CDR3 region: CASSAPGVNTGELFF. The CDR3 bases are TGCGCCAGCAGCGCCCCGGGAGTAAACACCGGGGAGCTGTTTTTT.

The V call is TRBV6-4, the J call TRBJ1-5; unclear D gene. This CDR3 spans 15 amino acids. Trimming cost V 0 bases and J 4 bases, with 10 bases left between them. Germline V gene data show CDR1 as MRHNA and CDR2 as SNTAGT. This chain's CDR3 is CASSDSAGQNQPQHF. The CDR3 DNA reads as TGTGCCAGCAGTGACTCAGCGGGTCAGAATCAGCCCCAGCATTTT.

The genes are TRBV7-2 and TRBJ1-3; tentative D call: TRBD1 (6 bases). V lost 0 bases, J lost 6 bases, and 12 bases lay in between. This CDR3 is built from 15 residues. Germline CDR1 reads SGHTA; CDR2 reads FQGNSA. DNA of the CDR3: TGTGCCAGCAGCTTAGCGCTACAGGGTGAAAACACCATATATTTT. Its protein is CASSLALQGENTIYF.

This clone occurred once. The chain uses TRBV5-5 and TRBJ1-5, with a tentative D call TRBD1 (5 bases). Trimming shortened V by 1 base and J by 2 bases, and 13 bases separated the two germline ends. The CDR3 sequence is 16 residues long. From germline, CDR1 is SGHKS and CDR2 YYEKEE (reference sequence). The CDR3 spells CASSLNPGFGNQPQHF. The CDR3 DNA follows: TGTGCCAGCAGCTTGAACCCAGGGTTTGGCAATCAGCCCCAGCATTTT.